The entry below describes one T cell receptor (beta chain). The junction does not match germline at one end; this may be a read error. The sample comes from a study of CD8+CD57+ T cells in acquired aplastic anemia. Study in general: Recorded DNA amounts for sorted CD4+ and CD8+ cells had an average of approximately 3 ug.

The CDR3 sequence is 14 residues long. Germline-derived CDR1 and CDR2 are SEHNR and FQNEAQ (reference sequence). For CDR3 and TCR beta VDJ profiling, genomic DNA was the template used. TCRdb analysed the reads with MiXCR anew, one entry per CDR3 protein. The table shows 200,000 to 300,000 distinct CDR3 sequences, with 82% occurring only once. Patients picked for sequencing had shown CD8+CD57+ cell expansion detected by flow cytometry. The genes are TRBV7-9 and TRBJ2-5, with no clear D. Material: sorted CD4+, CD8+, or CD8+CD57+ T cells (not recorded which) from PBMCs. The TCR sequence derives from a human donor with aplastic anemia. The CDR3 spells CATSRGSAQETHNF. CDR3 DNA sequence: TGTGCCACCAGCAGAGGCAGCGCGCAAGAGACCCACAACTTC. Full variable domain (missing parts from reference TRBV7-9 and TRBJ2-5): DTGVSQNPRHKITKRGQNVTFRCDPISEHNRLYWYRQTLGQGPEFLTYFQNEAQLEKSRLLSDRFSAERPKGSFSTLEIQRTEQGDSAMYLCATSRGSAQETHNFGPGTRLLVL.